The 30 T cell receptor beta chains below come from one sample, sequenced in a study of blood T cell repertoires in COVID-19. TCRdb's table, derived via immunoSEQ multiplex PCR, lists solely in-frame clones and lacks some. The sample lists some 210,000 clones, 81% occurring once. The sample was PBMCs or T cells enriched from blood (not recorded which). These TCRs come from a woman between 50 and 59 years old with acute COVID-19.

This clone came up once. The genes are TRBV14 and TRBJ1-1; 8 bases map to TRBD1. The germline gives CDR1 SGHDN, CDR2 FVKESK. Losses at the gene ends were 0 bases for V and 5 bases for J; bases not matched to a gene: 5. This CDR3 region has 15 residues. In DNA, the CDR3 is TGTGCCAGCAGCCAAGAATGGGACAGGTGGACTGAAGCTTTCTTT. Its protein is CASSQEWDRWTEAFF.

The chain employs TRBV10-3 and TRBJ1-2, with 11 bases lining up with TRBD1. V trimming: 3 bases; J trimming: 5 bases; junction bases outside the gene matches: 5. The CDR3 has 15 residues. CDR1 is ENHRY and CDR2 is SYGVKD in the germline V gene. The DNA for the CDR3 is TGTGCCATCAGTGACCCGGGACAGGGGGTGTATGGCTACACCTTC. It is translated as CAISDPGQGVYGYTF.

V gene TRBV19 combines with J gene TRBJ1-5; tentatively, D is TRBD1 (5 bases). The germline V gene encodes CDR1 LNHDA and CDR2 SQIVND (reference sequence). CDR3 length: 14 residues. Trimming cost V 6 bases and J 7 bases, with 16 bases left between them. For the CDR3, the DNA is TGTGCCAGTAGAACTCAGGGAGGTTGGCAGCCCCAGCATTTT. The encoded protein is CASRTQGGWQPQHF.

The V call is TRBV19, the J call TRBJ1-1, with TRBD1 matching 9 bases. Germline V lookup: CDR1 LNHDA, CDR2 SQIVND (reference sequence). The V gene end was trimmed by 10 bases and the J gene end by 2 bases; junction bases not matched to a gene: 5. This CDR3 comprises 13 residues. CDR3 DNA sequence: TGTGCCACATACAGGGGGCTAAACACTGAAGCTTTCTTT. It translates to CATYRGLNTEAFF.

This clone was seen a handful of times. The gene calls are TRBV6-2 or TRBV6-3 and TRBJ2-1, with 14 bases identical to TRBD2. Germline V gives CDR1 MNHEY, CDR2 SVGEGT. With 5 bases clipped from V and 9 bases from J, the junction kept 12 bases outside the gene matches. The CDR3 has 17 residues. DNA for the CDR3: TGTGCCAGCAGTAGGGGACTAGCGGGAGTACTTTATAGTGAGCAGTTCTTC. This codes for CASSRGLAGVLYSEQFF.

The V and J genes are TRBV5-1 and TRBJ2-7; maybe TRBD1 (6 bases). Per germline, CDR1 SGHRS and CDR2 YFSETQ. The ends were cut back, 0 bases at V and 2 bases at J, with 12 bases in the middle. The CDR3 covers 15 residues. CDR3 region: CASSLAGGQPYEQYF. DNA of the CDR3: TGCGCCAGCAGCTTGGCCGGAGGACAGCCCTACGAGCAGTACTTC.

V is TRBV19 and J is TRBJ2-3; 13 nucleotides match TRBD2. Germline assignment: CDR1 LNHDA and CDR2 SQIVND (reference sequence). Trimming removed 5 bases from V and 4 bases from J; junction bases left unmatched: 9. The CDR3 has 17 residues. CDR3 residues: CASSGRLAGGNSDTQYF. The DNA of the CDR3 is TGTGCCAGTAGTGGAAGACTAGCGGGGGGAAACTCAGATACGCAGTATTTT.

The CDR3 loop reads CASSLVAGRDEKLFF. CDR3 bases: TGTGCCAGCAGCTTAGTGGCAGGGAGGGATGAAAAACTGTTTTTT. V and J are TRBV7-2 and TRBJ1-4; D may be TRBD1 (5 bases). The CDR3 is made up of 15 amino acids. Per the germline V gene, CDR1 is SGHTA and CDR2 is FQGNSA. V lost 1 base and J 6 bases, leaving 12 bases between the germline ends.

This sequence joins TRBV30 and TRBJ1-1, with D perhaps matching TRBD1 (5 bases). The CDR3 contains 13 residues. Trimming left V 3 bases short and J 1 base short, with 9 bases between. Germline V gene data show CDR1 as GTSNPN and CDR2 as SVGIG (reference sequence). The CDR3 DNA reads TGTGCCTGGAGATCAGGGCCGAACACTGAAGCTTTCTTT. Protein sequence: CAWRSGPNTEAFF.

V is TRBV9 and J is TRBJ2-3, with TRBD2 matching over 8 bases. The junction had 6 bases not matched to a gene; V was cut back by 6 bases and J by 3 bases. The CDR3 is made up of 14 amino acids. CDR1 and CDR2 (germline): SGDLS, YYNGEE. The CDR3 reads CASMGTSRTDTQYF. In DNA, the CDR3 is TGTGCCAGCATGGGGACTAGTAGGACAGATACGCAGTATTTT.

This chain links TRBV15 with TRBJ2-7, with D perhaps matching TRBD1 (7 bases). V was trimmed by 3 bases and J by 3 bases, leaving 18 bases between them. The CDR3 contains 16 residues. The germline CDR1 and CDR2 sequences are LNHNV and YYDKDF (reference sequence). The CDR3 DNA follows: TGTGCCACCAGCAGTCAAACAGGGGAGGACTACTACGAGCAGTACTTC. As protein: CATSSQTGEDYYEQYF.

This clone was seen a single time. The chain links TRBV28 to TRBJ1-3; D perhaps matches TRBD1 (6 bases). Germline values: CDR1 MDHEN, CDR2 SYDVKM. V was cut by 6 bases and J by 2 bases, with 8 bases left in between. The CDR3 has 13 amino acids. CDR3 in amino acids: CASRGGAGNTIYF. CDR3 bases: TGTGCCAGCAGAGGGGGGGCTGGAAACACCATATATTTT. The full variable domain, completed using reference TRBV28 and TRBJ1-3, is DVKVTQSSRYLVKRTGEKVFLECVQDMDHENMFWYRQDPGLGLRLIYFSYDVKMKEKGDIPEGYSVSREKKERFSLILESASTNQTSMYLCASRGGAGNTIYFGEGSWLTVV.

The rearrangement uses TRBV7-9 and TRBJ1-2, with D tentatively TRBD1 (6 bases). Germline values: CDR1 SEHNR, CDR2 FQNEAQ (reference sequence). V lost 5 bases, J lost 1 base, and 14 bases lay in between. This CDR3 is 15 amino acids long. Here the CDR3 DNA reads TGTGCCAGCAGCGCCCCGGACAGAGATAACTATGGCTACACCTTC. Its protein product is CASSAPDRDNYGYTF. Looking up the rest from reference TRBV7-9 and TRBJ1-2 gives the full variable domain: DTGVSQNPRHKITKRGQNVTFRCDPISEHNRLYWYRQTLGQGPEFLTYFQNEAQLEKSRLLSDRFSAERPKGSFSTLEIQRTEQGDSAMYLCASSAPDRDNYGYTFGSGTRLTVV.

This chain links TRBV6-6 with TRBJ2-5, with a possible D match to TRBD1 (5 bases). Germline CDR1 is MNHNY and CDR2 is SVGAGI (reference sequence). Trimming took off 9 bases at V and 1 base at J, with 12 bases between the two ends. This CDR3 has 13 amino acids. The CDR3 protein is CASVQGVQETQYF. CDR3 in DNA: TGTGCCAGTGTGCAGGGTGTCCAAGAGACCCAGTACTTC.

The CDR3 DNA follows: TGTGCCTGGAAAATAGCGGGAGTCTACGAGCAGTACTTC. It yields the protein CAWKIAGVYEQYF. V usage is TRBV30 and J usage is TRBJ2-7; 9 positions agree with TRBD2. With V trimmed by 4 bases and J by 3 bases, 4 bases remained unmatched. Germline CDR1 GTSNPN, CDR2 SVGIG (reference sequence). This CDR3 spans 13 amino acids.

The rearrangement joins TRBV27 to TRBJ1-2; 8 nucleotides agree with TRBD1. The CDR3 is 13 residues long. Trimming at V came to 5 bases and at J to 8 bases, leaving 7 bases not matched to a gene. Germline lookup yields CDR1 MNHEY and CDR2 SMNVEV (reference sequence). CDR3 sequence: CASSGTGSGGYTF. The DNA for the CDR3 is TGTGCCAGCAGTGGGACAGGCAGCGGAGGCTACACCTTC.

This chain joins TRBV7-8 and TRBJ1-1; 11 bases are a match to TRBD1. Germline CDR1 reads SGHVS; CDR2 reads FQNEAQ. J lost 4 bases, V lost 5 bases, and 9 bases had no gene match. CDR3 size: 16 residues. CDR3 protein: CASSLGTGGGSTEAFF. CDR3 DNA sequence: TGTGCCAGCAGCCTAGGGACAGGGGGAGGGAGCACTGAAGCTTTCTTT.

J is TRBJ1-2 and V is TRBV28; 7 nucleotides line up with TRBD1. V dropped 4 bases and J dropped 7; count of bases not matched to a gene: 6. The CDR3 has 13 residues. Germline V gene lookup returns CDR1 MDHEN and CDR2 SYDVKM. CDR3 sequence: CASSSSGTAGYTF. The CDR3 DNA sequence: TGTGCCAGCAGTTCCTCCGGGACAGCTGGCTACACCTTC.

The chain combines TRBV12-1 with TRBJ1-2. TRBV12-1 is a pseudogene locus. The CDR3 is made up of 12 amino acids. The CDR3 reads CASSFGLGGYTF. The DNA of the CDR3 is TGTGCCAGCAGCTTTGGACTCGGTGGCTACACCTTC.

This clone appeared a single time. The rearrangement links TRBV6-2 or TRBV6-3 to TRBJ2-7; 11 nucleotides line up with TRBD2. The V and J ends lost 8 bases and 2 bases, in that order; junction bases with no gene match: 5. The CDR3 is 14 residues long. Germline assignment: CDR1 MNHEY and CDR2 SVGEGT. The DNA for the CDR3 is TGTGCCAGCTGCCGACTAGCGGGGACCTACGAGCAGTACTTC. This sequence encodes CASCRLAGTYEQYF.

The chain is built from TRBV28 and TRBJ1-5; a weak D match, TRBD1 (5 bases). Deletions cut 6 bases from V and 9 bases from J, with 15 bases between. The CDR3 is made up of 13 amino acids. The germline V gene encodes CDR1 MDHEN and CDR2 SYDVKM. The CDR3 loop reads CASSQGLHLPQHF. The CDR3 nucleotides read TGTGCCAGCAGCCAGGGACTCCACTTGCCCCAGCATTTT.

The V and J genes are TRBV7-9 and TRBJ1-2; 10 nucleotides match TRBD1. This CDR3 comprises 14 residues. V dropped 6 bases and J dropped 12; count of bases not matched to a gene: 13. CDR1 is SEHNR, CDR2 FQNEAQ, per germline (reference sequence). The CDR3 here is CASRPGQGGYGHTF. Here the CDR3 DNA reads TGTGCCAGCAGACCAGGACAGGGGGGATATGGGCACACCTTC.

This rearrangement joins TRBV28 to TRBJ1-3; a possible D gene is TRBD1 (6 bases). The V end was cut by 6 bases, the J end by 3 bases, with 15 bases between. Germline CDR1 MDHEN, CDR2 SYDVKM. The CDR3 has 15 residues. The CDR3 DNA reads TGTGCCAGCAGGTCCTTTGCAGGGGATGGAAACACCATATATTTT. Amino acids: CASRSFAGDGNTIYF.

CDR3 coding DNA: TGTGCCAGCAGTCCATCTTGGCAGGGGCTGGTGCTTGATGGCTACACCTTC. It is translated as CASSPSWQGLVLDGYTF. This chain links TRBV28 with TRBJ1-2; tentatively, D is TRBD1 (6 bases). The CDR3 loop spans 17 amino acids. Trimming pared 5 bases from V and 6 bases from J, leaving 25 bases between. Germline V lookup: CDR1 MDHEN, CDR2 SYDVKM.

The J gene is TRBJ1-6, the V gene TRBV7-9, with 8 bases that match TRBD1. The V segment lost 1 base and the J segment 7 bases; nucleotides outside the gene matches: 3. CDR3 length: 15 amino acids. Germline-derived CDR1 and CDR2 are SEHNR and FQNEAQ (reference sequence). CDR3 coding DNA: TGTGCCAGCAGCTTAGTTGGGACAGGCAATTCACCCCTCCACTTT. As protein: CASSLVGTGNSPLHF. The full variable domain, its missing parts supplied by reference TRBV7-9 and TRBJ1-6, is DTGVSQNPRHKITKRGQNVTFRCDPISEHNRLYWYRQTLGQGPEFLTYFQNEAQLEKSRLLSDRFSAERPKGSFSTLEIQRTEQGDSAMYLCASSLVGTGNSPLHFGNGTRLTVT.

The chain joins TRBV6-2 or TRBV6-3 to TRBJ2-3; 7 bases match TRBD2. Trimming removed 1 base from V and 4 bases from J; junction bases left unmatched: 5. In germline, CDR1 is MNHEY, CDR2 SVGEGT. The CDR3 covers 15 residues. CDR3 amino acids: CASSYYTGRSDTQYF. The CDR3 DNA reads as TGTGCCAGCAGTTACTATACCGGGAGGTCAGATACGCAGTATTTT.

The genes are TRBV19 and TRBJ1-6, with D unresolved. Germline loops: CDR1 LNHDA, CDR2 SQIVND (reference sequence). V shed 2 bases and J shed 7 bases, with 12 bases lying between them. The CDR3 is 15 residues long. In DNA form, the CDR3 reads TGTGCCAGTAGTATAACCCGGGAAGGGAATTCACCCCTCCACTTT. Translating gives CASSITREGNSPLHF. The full variable domain, with the rest looked up from reference TRBV19 and TRBJ1-6, is DGGITQSPKYLFRKEGQNVTLSCEQNLNHDAMYWYRQDPGQGLRLIYYSQIVNDFQKGDIAEGYSVSREKKESFPLTVTSAQKNPTAFYLCASSITREGNSPLHFGNGTRLTVT.

This clone was counted between two and nine times. The rearrangement links TRBV28 to TRBJ1-1; perhaps TRBD1 as D (6 bases). The germline V gene has CDR1 MDHEN and CDR2 SYDVKM. Trimming removed 1 base from V and 10 bases from J, with 22 bases in between. CDR3 length: 16 amino acids. CDR3: CASSLYNRALNWGAFF. CDR3 nucleotides: TGTGCCAGCAGTTTATATAACAGGGCCCTGAATTGGGGAGCTTTCTTT. The full variable domain, rest sourced from reference TRBV28 and TRBJ1-1, is DVKVTQSSRYLVKRTGEKVFLECVQDMDHENMFWYRQDPGLGLRLIYFSYDVKMKEKGDIPEGYSVSREKKERFSLILESASTNQTSMYLCASSLYNRALNWGAFFGQGTRLTVV.

The chain links TRBV7-8 to TRBJ1-5; tentative D call: TRBD1 (6 bases). The CDR3 covers 13 residues. Germline-derived CDR1 and CDR2 are SGHVS and FQNEAQ. V lost 7 bases and J lost 4, with 11 bases in between. The CDR3 loop reads CASKQGENQPQHF. The CDR3 DNA reads as TGTGCCAGCAAACAGGGTGAAAATCAGCCCCAGCATTTT. Drawing the rest from reference TRBV7-8 and TRBJ1-5, the complete variable domain is GAGVSQSPRYKVAKRGQDVALRCDPISGHVSLFWYQQALGQGPEFLTYFQNEAQLDKSGLPSDRFFAERPEGSVSTLKIQRTQQEDSAVYLCASKQGENQPQHFGDGTRLSIL.

The chain recombines TRBV28 with TRBJ2-3; D remains ambiguous. Trimming took 7 bases from V and 2 from J, leaving 10 bases between them. The CDR3 contains 13 residues. In germline, CDR1 is MDHEN, CDR2 SYDVKM. The CDR3 spells CASTISNTDTQYF. CDR3 bases: TGTGCCAGCACCATCTCTAACACAGATACGCAGTATTTT. The whole variable domain, remainder taken from reference TRBV28 and TRBJ2-3, is DVKVTQSSRYLVKRTGEKVFLECVQDMDHENMFWYRQDPGLGLRLIYFSYDVKMKEKGDIPEGYSVSREKKERFSLILESASTNQTSMYLCASTISNTDTQYFGPGTRLTVL.